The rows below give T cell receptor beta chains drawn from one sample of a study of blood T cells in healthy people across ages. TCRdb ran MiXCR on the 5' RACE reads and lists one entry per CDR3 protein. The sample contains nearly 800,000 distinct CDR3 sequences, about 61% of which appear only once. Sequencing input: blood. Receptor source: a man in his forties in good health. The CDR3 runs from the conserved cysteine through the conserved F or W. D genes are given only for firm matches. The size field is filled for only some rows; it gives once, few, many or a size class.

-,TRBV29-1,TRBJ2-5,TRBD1,TGCAGCGGCCGACAGGGAGCAGAGACCCAGTACTTC,CSGRQGAETQYF
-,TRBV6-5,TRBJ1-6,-,TGTGCCAGCAGTTACGATCCCCACGGGAATTCGCCCCTCCACTTT,CASSYDPHGNSPLHF
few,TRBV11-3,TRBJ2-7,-,TGTGCCAGCAGCTTAGGGTACGGGAATCGGTACGAGCAGTACTTC,CASSLGYGNRYEQYF
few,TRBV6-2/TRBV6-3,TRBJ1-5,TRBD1,TGTGCCAGCAGTAACCGGGACAGGGGGCGTCGAGGTCAGCCCCAGCATTTT,CASSNRDRGRRGQPQHF
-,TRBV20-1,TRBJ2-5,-,TGCAGGGCTACCGATCTTGAGACCCAGTACTTC,CRATDLETQYF
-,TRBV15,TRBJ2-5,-,TGTGCCACCAGCAGAGATGGGGGTTCGGAGACCCAGTACTTC,CATSRDGGSETQYF
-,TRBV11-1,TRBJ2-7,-,TGTGCCAGCAGTCACAGGCTAGGCGAGCAGTACTTC,CASSHRLGEQYF
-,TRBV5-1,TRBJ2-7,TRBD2,TGCGCCAGCAGCTCCTTTAGCGGGAGACCCTCCTACGAGCAGTACTTC,CASSSFSGRPSYEQYF
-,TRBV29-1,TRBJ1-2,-,TGCAGCGTTGTAGGCAGTATGATGGGTGGCTACACCTTC,CSVVGSMMGGYTF
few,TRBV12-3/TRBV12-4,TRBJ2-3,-,TGTGCCAGCACCCCTCAGGGGGGCGCAGATACGCAGTATTTT,CASTPQGGADTQYF
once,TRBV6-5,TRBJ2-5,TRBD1,TGTGCCAGCAGCTTCTACAGGGGGCCGGAGACCCAGTACTTC,CASSFYRGPETQYF
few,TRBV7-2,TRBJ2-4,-,TGTGCCAGCGGTGGGGCATCAAATAACCTTAAAAACATTCAGTACTTC,CASGGASNNLKNIQYF
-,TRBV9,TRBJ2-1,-,TGTGCCAGCAACCCGAGCGGAAGCACCTACAATGAGCAGTTCTTC,CASNPSGSTYNEQFF
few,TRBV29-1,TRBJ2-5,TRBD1,TGCAGCGTTATACAGGGGAGAGAGACCCAGTACTTC,CSVIQGRETQYF
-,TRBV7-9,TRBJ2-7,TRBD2,TGTGCCAGCCGTACTAGCGGGAGAGGCGGCGAGCAGTACTTC,CASRTSGRGGEQYF
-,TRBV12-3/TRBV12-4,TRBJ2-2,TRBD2,TGTGCCAGCAGTTTGTTCCCTAGCGGGGGCGGGGTCGGGGAGCTGTTTTTT,CASSLFPSGGGVGELFF
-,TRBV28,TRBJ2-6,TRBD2,TGTGCCAGCAGTTTATTGGCTAGCGGGGCGGGTGGGGCCAACGTCCTGACTTTC,CASSLLASGAGGANVLTF
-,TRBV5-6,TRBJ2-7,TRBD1,TGTGCCAGCAGCATGGTCCGGACAGGGAGCGAGCAGTACTTC,CASSMVRTGSEQYF
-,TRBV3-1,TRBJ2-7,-,TGTGCCAGCAGCCAAGATAGTCGAGGCGAGCAGTACTTC,CASSQDSRGEQYF
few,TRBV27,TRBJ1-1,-,TGTGCCAGCAGTTTCCGGGGAGGGAACACTGAAGCTTTCTTT,CASSFRGGNTEAFF
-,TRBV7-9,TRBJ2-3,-,TGTGCCAGCAGCTTAACTCAGGAGGTGGGGTCAGATACGCAGTATTTT,CASSLTQEVGSDTQYF
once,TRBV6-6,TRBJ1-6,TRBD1,TGTGCCAGCAGACAGGGGGCAAGGGGGTCACCCCTCCACTTT,CASRQGARGSPLHF
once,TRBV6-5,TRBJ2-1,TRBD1,TGTGCCAGCAGTACTGACAGGGACCCCTACAATGAGCAGTTCTTC,CASSTDRDPYNEQFF
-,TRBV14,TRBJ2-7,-,TGTGCCAGCAGCCTGACACAGGGAGTCGGCTACGAGCAGTACTTC,CASSLTQGVGYEQYF
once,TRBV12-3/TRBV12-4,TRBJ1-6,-,TGTGCCAGCAGTTCCCCGGGCCTCCCTATGCCACCCCTCCACTTT,CASSSPGLPMPPLHF
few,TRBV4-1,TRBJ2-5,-,TGCGCCAGCAGCCAAGATCCAGACGGTTTAGTGGCCCAGTACTTC,CASSQDPDGLVAQYF
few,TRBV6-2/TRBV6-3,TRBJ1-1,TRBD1,TGTGCCAGCAGTTACTTGCCCGGACAGGGGGCGAACACTGAAGCTTTCTTT,CASSYLPGQGANTEAFF
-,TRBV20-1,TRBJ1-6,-,TGCAGTGCTAAATCAGGGGCCCTTGGATCACCCCTCCACTTT,CSAKSGALGSPLHF
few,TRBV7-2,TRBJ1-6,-,TGTGCCAGCAGCTTAGGCCCTAGCTCCTATAATTCACCCCTCCACTTT,CASSLGPSSYNSPLHF
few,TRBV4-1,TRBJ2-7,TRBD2,TGCGCCAGCAGAGCTACTAGCGGAGGGCCCTACGAGCAGTACTTC,CASRATSGGPYEQYF
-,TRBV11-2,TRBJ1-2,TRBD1,TGTGCCAGCACCCCAGGGGGCGGTGGCTACACCTTC,CASTPGGGGYTF
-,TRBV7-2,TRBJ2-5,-,TGTGCCAGCAGCCCCACCGGGGGGCTGGTGGGCCAAGAGACCCAGTACTTC,CASSPTGGLVGQETQYF
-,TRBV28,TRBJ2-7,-,TGTGCCAGCAGTACCGGGAGCCTTTCCTACGAGCAGTACTTC,CASSTGSLSYEQYF
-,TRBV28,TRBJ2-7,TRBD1,TGTGCCAGCAGTTCTACCGGGACAGGGGGGCACGAGCAGTACTTC,CASSSTGTGGHEQYF
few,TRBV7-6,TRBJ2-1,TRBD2,TGTGCCAGCAGCTTAGGGCCTAGCGGAGAGCAGTTCTTC,CASSLGPSGEQFF
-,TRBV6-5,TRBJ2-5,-,TGTGCCAGCACCCCTCGGACTGGGTACAATGAGCAGTACTTC,CASTPRTGYNEQYF
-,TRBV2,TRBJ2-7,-,TGTGCCAGCAGGGTGGAAGGCGGCGAGCAGTACTTC,CASRVEGGEQYF
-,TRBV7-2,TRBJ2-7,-,TGTGCCAGCAGCTTAGCGGGCGGCAGTAGCTCCTACGAGCAGTACTTC,CASSLAGGSSSYEQYF
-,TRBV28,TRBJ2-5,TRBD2,TGTGCCAGCAGTCAAAGGGGACTAGGAATAGGAGGGACCCAGTACTTC,CASSQRGLGIGGTQYF
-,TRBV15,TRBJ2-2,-,TGTGCCACCAGCAAATCTGGGACCCAGGCCGGGGAGCTGTTTTTT,CATSKSGTQAGELFF
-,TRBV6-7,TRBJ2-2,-,TGTGCCAGCACTATAGGCGGAACGAACACCGGGGAGCTGTTTTTT,CASTIGGTNTGELFF
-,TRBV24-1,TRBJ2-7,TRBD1,TGTGCCACCAGTGATATGGGGACAGCAACCTACGAGCAGTACTTC,CATSDMGTATYEQYF
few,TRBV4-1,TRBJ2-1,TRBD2,TGCGCCAGCAGCCAAGATCCCCAAGGACTAGCGGCTAAAAGAACTCCTGGGCAGTTCTTC,CASSQDPQGLAAKRTPGQFF
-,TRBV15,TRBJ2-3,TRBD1,TGTGCCACCAGCAGCTTAACAGGGGGAGGTACAGATACGCAGTATTTT,CATSSLTGGGTDTQYF